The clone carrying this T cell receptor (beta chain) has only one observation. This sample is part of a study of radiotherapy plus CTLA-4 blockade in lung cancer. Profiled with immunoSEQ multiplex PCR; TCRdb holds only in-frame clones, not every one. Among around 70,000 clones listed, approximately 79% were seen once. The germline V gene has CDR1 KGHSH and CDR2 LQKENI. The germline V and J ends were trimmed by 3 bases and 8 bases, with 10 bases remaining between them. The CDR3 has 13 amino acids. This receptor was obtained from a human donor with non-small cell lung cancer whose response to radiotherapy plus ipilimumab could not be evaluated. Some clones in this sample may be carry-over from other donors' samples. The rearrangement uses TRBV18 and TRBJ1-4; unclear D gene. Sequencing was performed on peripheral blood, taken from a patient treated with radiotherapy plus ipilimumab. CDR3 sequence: CASSPGRGEKLFF. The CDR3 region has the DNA TGTGCCAGCTCACCCGGCCGCGGGGAAAAACTGTTTTTT.